This record covers a single TCR beta chain. Its specificity is unknown. Amplification targeted TCR beta CDR3 regions from RNA transcripts. In the first-round RT-PCR of the TCR CDR3, the HTBI primer set was used. TCRdb re-called the multiplex PCR reads through MiXCR, storing one row per CDR3 protein. The data contain 500,000 to 800,000 distinct CDR3 sequences, about 45% of them singletons. This sample is drawn from a study of T cells in Graves' hyperthyroidism and ophthalmopathy. The V gene lost 3 bases and the J gene lost 1 base, with 15 bases spanning the gap. Germline CDR1 reads SEHNR; CDR2 reads FQNEAQ (reference sequence). The CDR3 is 16 residues long. Criteria for exclusion of patients were uncontrolled infection, other autoimmune disease, pregnancy or lactation. Study-level results: The model identified upcoming ophthalmopathy a median roughly 6.5 months ahead of onset. Using 13 V-J features, a model discriminated ophthalmopathy from stable hyperthyroidism. Blood also carried most thyroid clonotypes expanded above 0.001.

The sequence derives from an adult man with Graves' disease, either hyperthyroidism or ophthalmopathy (not recorded which). V and J are TRBV7-9 and TRBJ1-1; weak D call: TRBD1 (6 bases). What was sequenced was peripheral blood or thyroid tissue (not recorded which). CDR3: CASSFGGGGSNTEAFF. Written as DNA, the CDR3 is TGTGCCAGCAGCTTTGGGGGGGGGGGCTCGAACACTGAAGCTTTCTTT.